This T cell receptor beta chain was captured in a study of T cell repertoires in cytomegalovirus infection. This clonotype came up a few times. Its cognate antigen is unknown. TCRdb re-analysed the reads in MiXCR, keeping a single row per CDR3 protein. Among around 58,000 distinct CDR3 sequences listed, about 19% were seen once. CDR3 length: 16 residues. With 8 bases removed from V and 0 bases from J, the gap between germline ends came to 19 bases. Germline CDR1 MNHEY, CDR2 SVGEGT. The gene calls are TRBV6-2 or TRBV6-3 and TRBJ1-2; unclear D gene. The sequenced sample was CD8+ T cells from cultured PBMCs, obtained from culture after CMV antigen stimulation. This TCR was sampled from a human donor in good health (CMV status not recorded). Some clones in this sample may be carry-over from other donors' samples. The DNA of the CDR3 is TGTGCCAGCTCTCCCCGACTGACTACCCCTAACTATGGCTACACCTTC. Its protein product is CASSPRLTTPNYGYTF.